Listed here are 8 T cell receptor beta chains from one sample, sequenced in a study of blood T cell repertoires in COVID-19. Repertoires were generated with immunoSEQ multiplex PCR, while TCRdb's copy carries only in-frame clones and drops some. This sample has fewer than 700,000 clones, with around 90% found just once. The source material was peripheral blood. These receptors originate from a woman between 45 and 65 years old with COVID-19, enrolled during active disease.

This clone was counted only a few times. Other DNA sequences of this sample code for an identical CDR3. In DNA form, the CDR3 reads TGTGCCAGCAGCCTAGGAAGGGGGTACGAGCAGTACTTC. Its translation: CASSLGRGYEQYF. This chain uses TRBV3-1 (or the pseudogene TRBV3-2) with TRBJ2-7, with a weak D call TRBD1 (6 bases). Germline lookup yields CDR1 LGHDT and CDR2 YNNKEL (reference sequence). This CDR3 is built from 13 residues. V gave up 4 bases and J gave up 4 bases, with 11 bases separating them.

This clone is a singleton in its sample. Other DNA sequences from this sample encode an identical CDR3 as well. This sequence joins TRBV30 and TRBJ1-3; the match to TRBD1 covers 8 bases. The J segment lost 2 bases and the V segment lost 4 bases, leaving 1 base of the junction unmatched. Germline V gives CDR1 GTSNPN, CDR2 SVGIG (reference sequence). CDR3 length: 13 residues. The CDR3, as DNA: TGTGCCTGGACGACAGGGGCTGGAAACACCATATATTTT. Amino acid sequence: CAWTTGAGNTIYF.

Here the CDR3 DNA reads TGTGCCAGTAGTATTTACAGGCCGCCTGCAACTAATGAAAAACTGTTTTTT. Protein: CASSIYRPPATNEKLFF. The chain carries TRBV19 and TRBJ1-4, with D tentatively TRBD1 (5 bases). V gave up 3 bases and J gave up 0 bases, with 14 bases separating them. Germline loops: CDR1 LNHDA, CDR2 SQIVND (reference sequence). The CDR3 is 17 residues long.

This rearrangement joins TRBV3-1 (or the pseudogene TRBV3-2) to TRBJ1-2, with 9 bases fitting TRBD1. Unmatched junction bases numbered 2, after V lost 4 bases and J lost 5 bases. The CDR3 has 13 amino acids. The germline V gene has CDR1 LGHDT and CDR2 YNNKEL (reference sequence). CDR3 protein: CASSLGTGYGYTF. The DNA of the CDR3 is TGTGCCAGCAGCCTTGGGACAGGGTATGGCTACACCTTC.

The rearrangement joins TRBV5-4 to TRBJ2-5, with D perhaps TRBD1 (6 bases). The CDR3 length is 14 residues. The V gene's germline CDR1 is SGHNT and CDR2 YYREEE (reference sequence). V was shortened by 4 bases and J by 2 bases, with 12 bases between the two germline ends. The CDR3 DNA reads TGTGCCAGCAGCATGGACAGAATACAAGAGACCCAGTACTTC. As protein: CASSMDRIQETQYF.

The CDR3 spells CASSKAGSVYEQYF. The CDR3 region has the DNA TGTGCCAGTAGCAAAGCGGGGTCTGTCTACGAGCAGTACTTC. This chain links TRBV19 with TRBJ2-7; 7 bases agree with TRBD2. The CDR3 covers 14 residues. J was trimmed by 3 bases and V by 6 bases; bases with no gene match: 8. The germline V gene has CDR1 LNHDA and CDR2 SQIVND (reference sequence).

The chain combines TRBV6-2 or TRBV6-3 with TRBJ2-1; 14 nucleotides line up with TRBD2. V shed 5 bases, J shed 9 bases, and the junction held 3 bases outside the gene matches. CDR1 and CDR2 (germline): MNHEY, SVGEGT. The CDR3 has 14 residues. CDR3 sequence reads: CASSRTSGGLEQFF. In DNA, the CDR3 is TGTGCCAGCAGTCGGACTAGCGGGGGGCTTGAGCAGTTCTTC.

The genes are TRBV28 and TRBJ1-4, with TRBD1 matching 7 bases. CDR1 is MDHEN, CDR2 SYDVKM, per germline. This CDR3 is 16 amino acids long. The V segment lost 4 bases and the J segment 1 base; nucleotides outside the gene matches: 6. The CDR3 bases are TGTGCCAGCAGTTCTATACAGGGGCTAACTAATGAAAAACTGTTTTTT. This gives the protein CASSSIQGLTNEKLFF. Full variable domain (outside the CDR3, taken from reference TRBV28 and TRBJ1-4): DVKVTQSSRYLVKRTGEKVFLECVQDMDHENMFWYRQDPGLGLRLIYFSYDVKMKEKGDIPEGYSVSREKKERFSLILESASTNQTSMYLCASSSIQGLTNEKLFFGSGTQLSVL.